Below, 23 T cell receptor beta chains from the same sample are listed, as sequenced in a study of human thymus T cells (TCRdb year 2020). Library creation used the immunoSEQ multiplex PCR assay. Here the immuneACCESS table is served through TCRdb, limited to in-frame sequences with V and J called. Missing clones are a known gap in these copies; in checked studies unresolved V genes cover under half, and the rest lacks a known reason. Present in this sample are some 120,000 clones, about 94% of which were seen just once. Of the sample, roughly 0.024% falls within the top ten clones. Thymus tissue was obtained as surgical resects removed during corrective cardiac surgery. The sequencing sample was made of thymus tissue. Receptor source: a boy under three years old with a congenital heart defect but otherwise immunologically healthy.

This clone was recorded only once. The chain uses TRBV6-5 and TRBJ2-6; D is uncertain. CDR3 length: 15 residues. Trimming cost V 4 bases and J 1 base, with 8 bases left between them. Germline lookup yields CDR1 MNHEY and CDR2 SVGAGI. The CDR3, as DNA: TGTGCCAGCAGTTCAGTCTTATCTGGGGCCAACGTCCTGACTTTC. This codes for CASSSVLSGANVLTF.

The genes are TRBV29-1 and TRBJ1-2, with 10 nucleotides matching TRBD1. The CDR3 runs 13 residues. Germline CDR1 and CDR2: SQVTM and ANQGSEA. V lost 5 bases and J lost 2; bases outside the gene matches: 2. The CDR3 spells CSVPDRGNYGYTF. The CDR3 DNA is TGCAGCGTTCCGGACAGGGGGAACTATGGCTACACCTTC.

This chain uses TRBV10-3 with TRBJ1-1; D is perhaps TRBD1 (6 bases). The CDR3 totals 16 residues. Germline V gene sequence: CDR1 ENHRY, CDR2 SYGVKD. Trimming shortened V by 4 bases and J by 1 base, and 16 bases separated the two germline ends. Here the CDR3 reads CAISGPHREKNTEAFF. The DNA for the CDR3 is TGTGCCATCAGTGGCCCCCACAGGGAAAAGAACACTGAAGCTTTCTTT.

This rearrangement joins TRBV18 to TRBJ2-5, with D possibly matching TRBD1 (6 bases). The V gene lost 2 bases and the J gene lost 7 bases, with 14 bases spanning the gap. The CDR3 has 14 residues. Germline CDR1 KGHSH, CDR2 LQKENI. CDR3 sequence (DNA): TGTGCCAGCTCACCAGGGGGCGCGTACGGGACCCAGTACTTC. This gives the protein CASSPGGAYGTQYF.

V gene TRBV7-2 combines with J gene TRBJ2-1, with 12 bases aligning to TRBD2. After removal of 4 bases from V and 4 bases from J, the junction contained 5 bases not matched to a gene. Germline CDR1 reads SGHTA; CDR2 reads FQGNSA. This CDR3 contains 16 residues. Here the CDR3 DNA reads TGTGCCAGCAGCTCTTTGACTAGCGGGGGATACAATGAGCAGTTCTTC. Its translation: CASSSLTSGGYNEQFF. Variable domain in full (rest from reference TRBV7-2 and TRBJ2-1): GAGVSQSPSNKVTEKGKDVELRCDPISGHTALYWYRQSLGQGLEFLIYFQGNSAPDKSGLPSDRFSAERTGGSVSTLTIQRTQQEDSAVYLCASSSLTSGGYNEQFFGPGTRLTVL.

The rearrangement links TRBV19 to TRBJ1-1, with 7 bases matching TRBD1. Germline V gene data show CDR1 as LNHDA and CDR2 as SQIVND (reference sequence). V gave up 3 bases and J gave up 0 bases; unmatched junction bases: 4. This CDR3 has 15 residues. CDR3 sequence reads: CASSIAGQMNTEAFF. The CDR3 nucleotides read TGTGCCAGTAGTATTGCGGGACAGATGAACACTGAAGCTTTCTTT.

This clone was seen only a few times. The rearrangement joins TRBV7-2 to TRBJ1-2, with a tentative D call TRBD1 (6 bases). Germline V gives CDR1 SGHTA, CDR2 FQGNSA. Trimming cost V 5 bases and J 5 bases, with 12 bases left between them. The CDR3 has 13 residues. Written as DNA, the CDR3 is TGTGCCAGCAGCCGGGACAAGCCTTATGGCTACACCTTC. Its protein product is CASSRDKPYGYTF.

This chain joins TRBV6-1 and TRBJ2-7; 13 positions match TRBD2. Losses at the gene ends were 2 bases for V and 5 bases for J; bases not matched to a gene: 9. The germline gives CDR1 MNHNS, CDR2 SASEGT. This CDR3 has 17 residues. The CDR3 spells CASSERTSGGQGHEQYF. CDR3 bases: TGTGCCAGCAGTGAAAGGACTAGCGGGGGCCAAGGCCACGAGCAGTACTTC.

This chain joins TRBV6-1 and TRBJ1-6; TRBD1 matches 7 bases. CDR3 length equals 17 residues. CDR1 is MNHNS, CDR2 SASEGT, per germline. The V and J ends lost 0 bases and 0 bases, in that order; junction bases with no gene match: 2. The CDR3 is CASSEAGDSSYNSPLHF. The CDR3 nucleotides read TGTGCCAGCAGTGAAGCCGGGGACAGCTCCTATAATTCACCCCTCCACTTT.

The rearrangement links TRBV4-1 to TRBJ2-5; no clear D gene. Trimming shortened V by 4 bases and J by 1 base, and 13 bases separated the two germline ends. This CDR3 is 15 amino acids long. CDR1 is MGHRA, CDR2 YSYEKL, per germline. The CDR3 loop reads CASSPKVRPQETQYF. CDR3 nucleotide sequence: TGCGCCAGCAGCCCGAAAGTAAGGCCCCAAGAGACCCAGTACTTC.

The V and J genes are TRBV6-6 and TRBJ1-2, with D maybe TRBD1 (6 bases). The CDR3 loop spans 15 amino acids. Germline V gene data show CDR1 as MNHNY and CDR2 as SVGAGI (reference sequence). Trimming shortened V by 4 bases and J by 2 bases, and 14 bases separated the two germline ends. The CDR3 DNA reads as TGTGCCAGCAGTTTCGCAACAGGGTACAACTATGGCTACACCTTC. The encoded protein is CASSFATGYNYGYTF.

V usage is TRBV10-3 and J usage is TRBJ1-1, with TRBD1 matching over 8 bases. Germline CDR1 reads ENHRY; CDR2 reads SYGVKD. V lost 10 bases, J lost 4 bases, and 5 bases stayed unmatched. The CDR3 covers 12 residues. The CDR3 spells CATSQGGTEAFF. In DNA form, the CDR3 reads TGTGCCACCTCACAGGGGGGCACTGAAGCTTTCTTT.

This chain connects TRBV2 to TRBJ1-3; the D gene is possibly TRBD1 (5 bases). Per the germline V gene, CDR1 is SNHLY and CDR2 is FYNNEI. This CDR3 contains 18 residues. Trimming cost V 2 bases and J 0 bases, with 17 bases left between them. CDR3: CASSEPWGYSPSGNTIYF. The CDR3 DNA reads as TGTGCCAGCAGTGAACCCTGGGGCTACTCTCCCTCTGGAAACACCATATATTTT. Based on the CDR3 plus reference TRBV2 and TRBJ1-3, the full variable domain is EPEVTQTPSHQVTQMGQEVILRCVPISNHLYFYWYRQILGQKVEFLVSFYNNEISEKSEIFDDQFSVERPDGSNFTLKIRSTKLEDSAMYFCASSEPWGYSPSGNTIYFGEGSWLTVV.

The chain recombines TRBV10-3 with TRBJ2-7; D assignment may be TRBD1 or TRBD2 (5 bases each). This CDR3 has 13 amino acids. In germline, CDR1 is ENHRY, CDR2 SYGVKD. The germline V and J ends were trimmed by 4 bases and 6 bases, with 13 bases remaining between them. The CDR3 region is CAISAPWDGEQYF. Written as DNA, the CDR3 is TGTGCCATCAGTGCGCCGTGGGACGGCGAGCAGTACTTC.

V gene TRBV4-3 combines with J gene TRBJ1-6, with D maybe TRBD1 (5 bases). V gave up 4 bases and J gave up 1 base, with 8 bases separating them. From germline, CDR1 is LGHNA and CDR2 YSLEER. There are 15 residues in the CDR3. For the CDR3, the DNA is TGCGCCAGCAGCCCGCAGGGATCCTATAATTCACCCCTCCACTTT. Amino acids: CASSPQGSYNSPLHF.

The chain employs TRBV10-3 and TRBJ1-3; 7 positions agree with TRBD1. The CDR3 consists of 13 residues. V lost 10 bases, J lost 5 bases, and 8 bases stayed unmatched. The germline gives CDR1 ENHRY, CDR2 SYGVKD. The CDR3 protein is CATRDRERNTIYF. The CDR3 nucleotides are TGTGCCACCCGAGACAGGGAAAGAAACACCATATATTTT.

This clone came up once. The rearrangement uses TRBV15 and TRBJ2-3, with D hard to call. The CDR3 sequence is 15 residues long. Trimming left V 0 bases short and J 1 base short, with 8 bases between. CDR1 is LNHNV, CDR2 YYDKDF, per germline (reference sequence). DNA of the CDR3: TGTGCCACCAGCAGAGAGGGTCGGGGCACAGATACGCAGTATTTT. Its translation is CATSREGRGTDTQYF.

The J gene is TRBJ1-2, the V gene TRBV7-2, with D unclear. V was cut by 5 bases and J by 1 base, with 11 bases left in between. Germline V gene data show CDR1 as SGHTA and CDR2 as FQGNSA. CDR3 length: 14 residues. The CDR3 spells CASSTYPGNYGYTF. In DNA, the CDR3 is TGTGCCAGCAGCACCTATCCGGGTAACTATGGCTACACCTTC.

The chain uses TRBV4-1 and TRBJ2-7; weak D call: TRBD2 (6 bases). Germline V gene data show CDR1 as MGHRA and CDR2 as YSYEKL. The CDR3 length is 13 residues. Between the trimmed V and J ends, which lost 3 bases and 7 bases, there was a span of 13 bases. The CDR3 loop is CASSQSLAWEQYF. CDR3 sequence (DNA): TGCGCCAGCAGCCAGAGTCTAGCGTGGGAGCAGTACTTC.

V gene TRBV5-6 combines with J gene TRBJ2-3; 11 nucleotides match TRBD2. Germline CDR1 SGHDT, CDR2 YYEEEE. This CDR3 has 18 amino acids. V gave up 0 bases and J gave up 4 bases; unmatched junction bases: 10. The CDR3 sequence is CASSLEGSGGAFPDTQYF. DNA of the CDR3: TGTGCCAGCAGCTTGGAAGGTAGCGGGGGGGCCTTCCCAGATACGCAGTATTTT.

Concerning this clone itself: Its ends do not fully match the called genes, so a read error is possible. This chain links TRBV27 with TRBJ2-1, with 8 bases identical to TRBD1. The CDR3 is 13 residues long. Germline V gives CDR1 MNHEY, CDR2 SMNVEV (reference sequence). The CDR3 DNA follows: TGTGCCAGCAGTCGCTCGTCTTGGACAGGGTGGATCTTC. This sequence encodes CASSRSSWTGWIF.

The V and J genes are TRBV5-1 and TRBJ2-3; D remains ambiguous. The CDR3 spans 11 residues. Germline loops: CDR1 SGHRS, CDR2 YFSETQ. V shed 1 base and J shed 7 bases, with 4 bases lying between them. The CDR3 loop reads CASSLNNTQYF. The DNA for the CDR3 is TGCGCCAGCAGCTTGAACAATACGCAGTATTTT.

This chain links TRBV7-6 with TRBJ2-2, with TRBD2 matching 8 bases. Germline V lookup: CDR1 SGHVS, CDR2 FNYEAQ. The CDR3 runs to 17 residues. V lost 5 bases to trimming and J lost 3 bases; unmatched junction nucleotides: 11. CDR3 coding DNA: TGTGCCAGCAGCCGAAGCGGGAGCGGGGAGGACACCGGGGAGCTGTTTTTT. This translates into CASSRSGSGEDTGELFF.